This T cell receptor beta chain emerged from a study of blood T cell repertoires in COVID-19. The protocol was immunoSEQ multiplex PCR, while the TCRdb copy is restricted to in-frame clones and leaves out a portion. The data hold around 250,000 clones, with approximately 85% observed a single time. The CDR3 covers 15 residues. With 5 bases clipped from V and 4 bases from J, the junction kept 6 bases outside the gene matches. Looked up from germline, CDR1 is SGHVS and CDR2 is FNYEAQ. The sequencing input was PBMCs or T cells enriched from blood (not recorded which). This TCR was recovered from a woman in her forties or fifties who had recovered from COVID-19. The genes are TRBV7-6 and TRBJ2-1, with TRBD1 identical over 9 bases. The CDR3 bases are TGTGCCAGCAGCCTAGACAGGGGGGAGTACAATGAGCAGTTCTTC. It translates to CASSLDRGEYNEQFF.